This T cell receptor (beta chain) stems from a study of blood T cell repertoires in COVID-19 (dated by TCRdb to 2019 to 2021). For the study in its entirety: The collaborator samples originated in the United States, Italy and Spain and spanned the acute and convalescent phases of COVID-19. The prospective study material was composed of cDNA or gDNA derived from T cells, B-cell-depleted T cells, or PBMCs. Subjects who had been exposed to COVID-19, were actively infected with it, or had recovered from it provided the deeply sampled blood TCRbeta repertoires that made up the dataset. The repertoires were released in a freely available public database meant as a resource for research on the immune response to SARS-CoV-2. The samples were drawn from the first 160 participants of the ongoing ImmuneRACE study and from about 1,200 subjects provided by 6 global collaborators. A de-identified subject ID, COVID-19 status, age in years and sex were almost always included in the sample metadata. Where available, HLA class I and class II types were obtained from metadata supplied by the sample provider rather than from assay-based typing. The study at large found these results: How much clinical and demographic metadata was included differed by source and by participant, and the metadata was provided uncurated.

Participants in the prospective study were aged about 18 to 95 years, lived in 20 to 25 United States geographic areas, and enrolled through a virtual design. In the prospective study, cohorts were assigned on the basis of participant-reported clinical history obtained from a screening survey and a study questionnaire. ImmuneRACE Cohort 3 recovered participants were defined by two consecutive negative NP/OP PCR tests, healthcare professional clearance, or symptom resolution. In the prospective study, whole blood, serum and a nasopharyngeal or oropharyngeal swab were collected from each participant by mobile phlebotomists. Prospective study participants could optionally give additional blood draws and questionnaires over a roughly two-month period. Blood samples from the prospective study were shipped frozen or at room temperature prior to DNA extraction. To note about this clone: Its recognized antigen is unknown. No qualities accompany the bases; no much larger clone lies one base away.

The immunoSEQ Assay, a bias-controlled multiplex PCR, was used to amplify TCRbeta CDR3 regions from genomic DNA. Concerning the study's data processing: Nucleated cell counts per sample were estimated from amplification of reference gene primers within the assay. To quantify the absolute abundance of each unique TCRbeta CDR3 rearrangement, sequence reads were collapsed and filtered. For each sample, productive Simpson clonality was calculated as the square root of Simpson's diversity index across productive rearrangements. Imported from immuneACCESS, the table was reduced by TCRdb to in-frame sequences with V and J called. These copies leave out some clones; in studies compared against another copy, an unresolved V gene accounts for under half, and the cause of the remainder is not known. That table gives V, J and clone size, and the DNA gave D and trimming. This sample has about 250,000 clones in its table, and 65% to 90% of those were observed once. In total, the top ten clones hold less than 20% of the sample.

Input material: PBMCs or T cells enriched from blood (not recorded which). The sequence derives from a young man who had recovered from COVID-19.

Here the CDR3 is given as CASSLGGKKETQYF. The DNA sequence is as follows: TGCGCCAGCAGCTTGGGGGGCAAAAAAGAGACCCAGTACTTC. The chain links TRBV5-1 with TRBJ2-5, and the D gene may be TRBD1, 5 bases matching. The CDR3 contains 14 residues, cysteine and phenylalanine counted. Just CDR3 DNA is preserved here, 42 bases in frame from base 1. The CDR1 and CDR2 encoded by the germline V gene are SGHRS and YFSETQ. Trimming costs V 0 bases and J 3 bases, and their ends lie 9 bases apart.